This record concerns one TCR beta chain sequence. This sample was included in a study of shared clonotypes between healthy human individuals. This CDR3 contains 16 residues. V lost 2 bases, J lost 4 bases, and 15 bases lay in between. Germline V lookup: CDR1 MDHEN, CDR2 SYDVKM. TCRdb's copy holds only in-frame clones and misses some; the assay was immunoSEQ multiplex PCR. The top ten hold about 0.34% of the sample, which has about 2.4 million clones, more than 85% seen once. The rearrangement joins TRBV28 to TRBJ1-3; possible D gene TRBD1, 5 bases. The sample consisted of naive CD4+ T cells from PBMCs. Subset indicated: CD45RA+ positively selected. The clonotype was recovered from a man aged 18 to 30 in good health. Some clones in this sample may be carry-over from other donors' samples. CDR3 nucleotide sequence: TGTGCCAGCAGTTTAGGGGCAGTTTCTTACGGAAACACCATATATTTT. This sequence encodes CASSLGAVSYGNTIYF. Full variable domain (remainder filled in from reference TRBV28 and TRBJ1-3): DVKVTQSSRYLVKRTGEKVFLECVQDMDHENMFWYRQDPGLGLRLIYFSYDVKMKEKGDIPEGYSVSREKKERFSLILESASTNQTSMYLCASSLGAVSYGNTIYFGEGSWLTVV.